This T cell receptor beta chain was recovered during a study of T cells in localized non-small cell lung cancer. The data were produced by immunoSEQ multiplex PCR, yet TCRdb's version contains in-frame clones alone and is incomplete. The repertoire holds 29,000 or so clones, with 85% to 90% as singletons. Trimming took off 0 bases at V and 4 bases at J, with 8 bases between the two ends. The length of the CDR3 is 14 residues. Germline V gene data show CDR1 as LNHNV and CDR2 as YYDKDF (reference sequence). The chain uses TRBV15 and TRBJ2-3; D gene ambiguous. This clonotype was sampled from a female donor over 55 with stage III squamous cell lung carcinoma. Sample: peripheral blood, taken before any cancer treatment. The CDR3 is CATSRETRADTQYF. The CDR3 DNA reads TGTGCCACCAGCAGAGAAACCCGGGCAGATACGCAGTATTTT.